Sequencing of this T cell receptor (beta chain) was carried out in a study of blood T cell repertoires in COVID-19. The wider study: Samples of COVID-19 (acute and convalescent) were obtained from the United States, Italy and Spain. In each case, the material was cDNA or gDNA derived from T cells, B-cell-depleted T cells, or PBMCs.

Recovery meant two consecutive negative NP/OP PCR tests, professional clearance, or resolved symptoms. Authors' data handling: Estimated nucleated cell counts came from reference gene primer amplification. The assay was immunoSEQ multiplex PCR, and TCRdb's table has in-frame clones only and misses some. D and trimming come from the DNA, and the V and J calls and clone size come from that table. Of more than 450,000 clones in the sample, about nine tenths were seen once. The V segment lost 0 bases and the J segment 8 bases; nucleotides outside the gene matches: 7. The CDR3 extends over 15 amino acids. Germline V gene data show CDR1 as GTSNPN and CDR2 as SVGIG (reference sequence).

This TCR came from a woman between 18 and 29 years old who had recovered from COVID-19. Sequencing was carried out using PBMCs or T cells enriched from blood (not recorded which). The chain links TRBV30 to TRBJ2-4; TRBD1 matches at 10 bases. CDR3 nucleotide sequence: TGTGCCTGGAGTGTTGGTGGACAGGGGGACGACATTCAGTACTTC. Encoded protein: CAWSVGGQGDDIQYF. The whole variable domain, remainder taken from reference TRBV30 and TRBJ2-4, is SQTIHQWPATLVQPVGSPLSLECTVEGTSNPNLYWYRQAAGRGLQLLFYSVGIGQISSEVPQNLSASRPQDRQFILSSKKLLLSDSGFYLCAWSVGGQGDDIQYFGAGTRLSVL.